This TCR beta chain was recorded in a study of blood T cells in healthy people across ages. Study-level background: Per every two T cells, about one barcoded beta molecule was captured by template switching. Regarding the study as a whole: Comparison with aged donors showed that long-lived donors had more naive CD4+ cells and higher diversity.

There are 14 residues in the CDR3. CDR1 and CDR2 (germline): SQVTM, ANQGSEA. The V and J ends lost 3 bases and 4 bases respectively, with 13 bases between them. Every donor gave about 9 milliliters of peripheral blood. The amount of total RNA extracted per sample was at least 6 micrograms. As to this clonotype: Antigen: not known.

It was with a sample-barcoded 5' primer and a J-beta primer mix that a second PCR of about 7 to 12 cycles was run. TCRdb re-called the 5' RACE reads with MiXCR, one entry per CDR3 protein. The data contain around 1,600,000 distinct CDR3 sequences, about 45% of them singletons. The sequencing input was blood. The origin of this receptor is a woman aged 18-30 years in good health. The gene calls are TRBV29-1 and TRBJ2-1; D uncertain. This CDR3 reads CSVDSGPTYNEQFF. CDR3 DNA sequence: TGCAGCGTTGATTCAGGACCTACTTACAATGAGCAGTTCTTC.